Listed here are 13 T cell receptor beta chains from one sample, sequenced in a study of early T cells in non-severe SARS-CoV-2 infection (dated by TCRdb to about 2021). Library construction relied on 5' RACE. For sequencing, a NextSeq 500 was employed. The public reads were quality trimmed at Q25 with fastp and then assembled into clones with MiXCR by TCRdb, keeping productive beta chains. Rows are combined by CDR3 protein, so each entry shows the most common genes and DNA. For this sample there are roughly 80,000 distinct CDR3 sequences; around 11% appear just once. The top ten hold approximately 12% of the sample. This material consisted of whole blood, taken at baseline. The receptor source for this set is an adult who was a healthcare worker with PCR-confirmed SARS-CoV-2 infection or an uninfected control (not recorded which).

This clonotype came up many times. V usage is TRBV12-3 or TRBV12-4 and J usage is TRBJ1-5; 9 bases agree with TRBD1. This CDR3 contains 13 residues. Trimming cost V 6 bases and J 7 bases; bases outside gene matches: 4. The CDR3 loop is CASRGQGTQPQHF. The CDR3 DNA reads TGTGCCAGCAGAGGACAGGGGACGCAGCCCCAGCATTTT.

This clonotype showed up many times. The chain joins TRBV5-5 to TRBJ1-2; TRBD1 aligns across 8 bases. Unmatched junction bases numbered 11, after V lost 4 bases and J lost 6 bases. The germline CDR1 and CDR2 sequences are SGHKS and YYEKEE (reference sequence). The CDR3 covers 15 residues. The CDR3 DNA follows: TGTGCCAGCAGCCCGGGATCATCAGGGGGCGATGGCTACACCTTC. It specifies CASSPGSSGGDGYTF.

The chain has TRBV29-1 and TRBJ2-3; D is ambiguous. The CDR3 spans 14 residues. Looked up from germline, CDR1 is SQVTM and CDR2 is ANQGSEA. The germline V and J ends were trimmed by 4 bases and 1 base, with 12 bases remaining between them. CDR3 in DNA: TGCAGCGTTGCCCCTAGTCGGGGCACAGATACGCAGTATTTT. This translates into CSVAPSRGTDTQYF.

The V call is TRBV3-1, the J call TRBJ1-6, with no clear D. Trimming shortened V by 2 bases and J by 6 bases, and 11 bases separated the two germline ends. CDR3 length: 15 residues. Germline CDR1 is LGHDT and CDR2 is YNNKEL (reference sequence). The CDR3 DNA reads TGTGCCAGCAGCCAACCCGCCCCCAGTAATTCACCCCTCCACTTT. Encoded protein: CASSQPAPSNSPLHF.

The V call is TRBV7-9, the J call TRBJ2-3; tentative D call: TRBD2 (5 bases). Germline V gene data show CDR1 as SEHNR and CDR2 as FQNEAQ (reference sequence). The CDR3 loop spans 13 amino acids. The V end was cut by 3 bases, the J end by 3 bases, with 7 bases between. CDR3 protein: CASSFWRTDTQYF. The DNA of the CDR3 is TGTGCCAGCAGCTTCTGGAGGACAGATACGCAGTATTTT.

J is TRBJ1-6 and V is TRBV6-2 or TRBV6-3; D is ambiguous. The ends were cut back, 7 bases at V and 8 bases at J, with 12 bases in the middle. CDR3 length: 13 amino acids. Per the germline V gene, CDR1 is MNHEY and CDR2 is SVGEGT. The CDR3 is CASTQRRDSPLHF. DNA for the CDR3: TGTGCCAGCACCCAACGAAGAGATTCACCCCTCCACTTT.

The chain carries TRBV3-1 and TRBJ2-1, with 13 positions matching TRBD2. Germline V lookup: CDR1 LGHDT, CDR2 YNNKEL (reference sequence). CDR3 size: 15 residues. The junction had 3 bases not matched to a gene; V was cut back by 3 bases and J by 7 bases. The CDR3 DNA reads TGTGCCAGCAGCCAGGGACTAGCGGGGCCTAATGAGCAGTTCTTC. It encodes CASSQGLAGPNEQFF.

The CDR3 reads CSVGILGEQYF. Written as DNA, the CDR3 is TGCAGCGTCGGCATCCTCGGCGAGCAGTACTTC. This chain connects TRBV29-1 to TRBJ2-7; D is uncertain. Between the trimmed V and J ends, which lost 6 bases and 6 bases, there was a span of 12 bases. Germline V lookup: CDR1 SQVTM, CDR2 ANQGSEA. The CDR3 has 11 amino acids.

The chain uses TRBV9 and TRBJ2-7, with no clear D. Trimming left V 3 bases short and J 9 bases short, with 22 bases between. Germline values: CDR1 SGDLS, CDR2 YYNGEE. The CDR3 consists of 15 residues. CDR3 residues: CASSANPGDGDRQYF. The CDR3 bases are TGTGCCAGCAGCGCCAACCCAGGTGACGGCGATCGGCAGTACTTC.

Note on this clonotype: Since a much larger clone is just one base distant, this may be a read error. This rearrangement joins TRBV5-1 to TRBJ1-1; no firm D call. Trimming stripped 5 bases from V and 11 bases from J, with 19 bases between. The CDR3 contains 13 residues. Germline V gene lookup returns CDR1 SGHRS and CDR2 YFSETQ. Here the CDR3 reads CASRYQDGRAAFF. CDR3 DNA: TGCGCCAGCAGATACCAGGACGGGAGGGCTGCTTTCTTT.

The genes are TRBV28 and TRBJ2-7, with unresolved D. Trimming left V 5 bases short and J 7 bases short, with 15 bases between. Germline V gene data show CDR1 as MDHEN and CDR2 as SYDVKM. This CDR3 spans 13 amino acids. As DNA, the CDR3 is TGTGCCAGCAGTCCGCCGGGCGTTAGGGAGCAGTACTTC. This translates into CASSPPGVREQYF.

This clonotype was counted many times. J is TRBJ2-3 and V is TRBV25-1; TRBD1 agrees at 9 bases. With 7 bases clipped from V and 8 bases from J, the junction kept 10 bases outside the gene matches. The germline CDR1 and CDR2 sequences are MGHDK and SYGVNS. This CDR3 spans 14 amino acids. Here the CDR3 reads CASMGRQGVGTQYF. The CDR3 nucleotides read TGTGCCAGCATGGGGCGACAGGGGGTAGGTACGCAGTATTTT.

This clonotype was observed many times. The chain carries TRBV6-4 and TRBJ1-1; D is perhaps TRBD1 (5 bases). Per germline, CDR1 MRHNA and CDR2 SNTAGT. Trimming stripped 2 bases from V and 6 bases from J, with 10 bases between. This CDR3 is 13 amino acids long. CDR3 sequence (DNA): TGTGCCAGCAGTGACCGGGACGGTGCTGAAGCTTTCTTT. This encodes CASSDRDGAEAFF.